The entry below describes one T cell receptor beta chain. Its antigen is undetermined. The sample comes from a study of CD8 T cells in Susac syndrome. Broader study findings: The study recognized that its TCR sequencing and HLA analysis covered a relatively small number of individuals.

CD8+ and CD4+ blood T cells underwent TCR beta sequencing. CDR1 is LNHDA and CDR2 is SQIVND in the germline V gene (reference sequence). V was cut by 7 bases and J by 6 bases, with 7 bases left in between. The CDR3 extends over 11 amino acids. Random-hexamer reverse transcription was applied to about 0.45 to 1 ug RNA. Each CDR3 protein gets one entry after TCRdb re-called the immunoSEQ multiplex PCR reads with MiXCR. The sample records just over 150,000 distinct CDR3 sequences, roughly 94% being singletons. The chain is built from TRBV19 and TRBJ2-1; D is unclear. This TCR was sampled from a human donor with multiple sclerosis. Source material: CD8+ T cells from PBMCs. CDR3 sequence reads: CASKAVNEQFF. The CDR3 DNA follows: TGTGCCAGTAAGGCCGTCAATGAGCAGTTCTTC.